These 10 T cell receptor beta chains share one sample of origin, sequenced in a study of CD8 T cells in Susac syndrome. Random hexamers served to reverse transcribe about 0.5 to 1 ug RNA. Each CDR3 protein is one row after TCRdb ran MiXCR on the immunoSEQ multiplex PCR reads. Of roughly 200,000 distinct CDR3 sequences in the sample, about 95% were seen once. Sequenced material: CD4+ T cells from PBMCs. These receptors were obtained from a human donor with Susac syndrome.

The rearrangement joins TRBV3-1 to TRBJ2-7; D call uncertain. Trimming removed 1 base from V and 5 bases from J, with 9 bases in between. The CDR3 loop spans 13 amino acids. CDR1 and CDR2 (germline): LGHDT, YNNKEL (reference sequence). DNA for the CDR3: TGTGCCAGCAGCCAAGTCAGAGGACACGAGCAGTACTTC. Translated, it gives CASSQVRGHEQYF.

This chain links TRBV10-3 with TRBJ2-3; 9 bases are shared with TRBD1. CDR3 length: 14 amino acids. Germline V gene data show CDR1 as ENHRY and CDR2 as SYGVKD. V dropped 1 base and J dropped 7; count of bases not matched to a gene: 3. The CDR3 here is CAISELGTGNTQYF. The CDR3 DNA follows: TGTGCCATCAGTGAGTTGGGGACAGGGAATACGCAGTATTTT.

The chain links TRBV5-1 to TRBJ1-6; D is undetermined. V shed 4 bases and J shed 3 bases, with 11 bases lying between them. Germline CDR1 is SGHRS and CDR2 is YFSETQ. The CDR3 extends over 15 amino acids. CDR3 nucleotide sequence: TGCGCCAGCAGCCCGGACGGACTCTATAATTCACCCCTCCACTTT. Its translation is CASSPDGLYNSPLHF.

V and J are TRBV11-2 and TRBJ1-1; no clear D gene. The CDR3 is 15 amino acids. Germline CDR1 reads SGHAT; CDR2 reads FQNNGV. Trimming stripped 0 bases from V and 5 bases from J, with 13 bases between. The CDR3 nucleotides are TGTGCCAGCAGCTTAGAAAGCGCGGCGGATACTGAAGCTTTCTTT. This gives the protein CASSLESAADTEAFF. The full variable domain, its missing parts supplied by reference TRBV11-2 and TRBJ1-1, is EAGVAQSPRYKIIEKRQSVAFWCNPISGHATLYWYQQILGQGPKLLIQFQNNGVVDDSQLPKDRFSAERLKGVDSTLKIQPAKLEDSAVYLCASSLESAADTEAFFGQGTRLTVV.

J is TRBJ2-4 and V is TRBV4-3; no definite D call. The CDR3 extends over 14 amino acids. V lost 0 bases and J lost 4, with 7 bases in between. Germline V gene lookup returns CDR1 LGHNA and CDR2 YSLEER. The CDR3 is CASSQEVRKNIQYF. The CDR3 DNA is TGCGCCAGCAGCCAAGAAGTGAGAAAAAACATTCAGTACTTC.

This sequence joins TRBV12-3 or TRBV12-4 and TRBJ2-5; the D is unclear. The CDR3 spans 14 residues. V lost 2 bases and J 2 bases, leaving 9 bases between the germline ends. This CDR3 is CASSLPENQETQYF. The CDR3 DNA is TGTGCCAGCAGTTTACCAGAGAATCAAGAGACCCAGTACTTC.

V and J are TRBV4-2 and TRBJ1-5; 10 bases agree with TRBD1. Germline V gene data show CDR1 as LGHNA and CDR2 as YNFKEQ. This CDR3 comprises 16 residues. Trimming removed 1 base from V and 6 bases from J; junction bases left unmatched: 6. Written as DNA, the CDR3 is TGTGCCAGCAGCCAAGGACAGGGGGCAGGGAGTCAGCCCCAGCATTTT. Encoded protein: CASSQGQGAGSQPQHF.

This chain uses TRBV10-3 with TRBJ2-7; 7 positions agree with TRBD1. The CDR3 loop spans 14 amino acids. The germline gives CDR1 ENHRY, CDR2 SYGVKD. V dropped 4 bases and J dropped 0; count of bases not matched to a gene: 3. The CDR3 coding sequence is TGTGCCATCAGTGCCGGACAGGACTCCTACGAGCAGTACTTC. This translates into CAISAGQDSYEQYF.

The chain joins TRBV6-5 to TRBJ1-2, with unresolved D. From germline, CDR1 is MNHEY and CDR2 SVGAGI. Trimming left V 0 bases short and J 5 bases short, with 10 bases between. This CDR3 is 14 amino acids long. The CDR3 sequence: CASSYSKAGYGYTF. For the CDR3, the DNA is TGTGCCAGCAGTTACTCGAAGGCGGGGTATGGCTACACCTTC.

The gene calls are TRBV12-3 or TRBV12-4 and TRBJ2-4; D not certain. Deletions cut 4 bases from V and 4 bases from J, with 8 bases between. There are 13 residues in the CDR3. The CDR3 DNA follows: TGTGCCAGCAGTTGGACGGTGAAAAACATTCAGTACTTC. As protein: CASSWTVKNIQYF.